This T cell receptor beta chain appears in the sequencing data of a study of a mutant IDH1 vaccine in newly diagnosed glioma. As to time point: baseline, week 1 (first vaccination visit). Treatment indicated: pre-vaccination baseline after standard-of-care therapy. Each astrocytoma in the donors was new, WHO grade 3 or 4, IDH1-mutant and ATRX-lost. Per the germline V gene, CDR1 is LGHNA and CDR2 is YSLEER. This CDR3 has 16 residues. Unmatched junction bases numbered 11, after V lost 3 bases and J lost 5 bases. Assay: immunoSEQ multiplex PCR; the TCRdb copy retains only in-frame clones and omits some. The data hold about 34,000 clones, with 65% to 80% observed a single time.

The V and J genes are TRBV4-3 and TRBJ2-5; the match to TRBD2 covers 8 bases. The specimen was peripheral blood mononuclear cells (PBMCs), collected from a glioma patient treated with radiotherapy, temozolomide or both. This clonotype was obtained from a man aged 50-59 years with glioma. Some clones in this sample may be carry-over from other donors' samples. The CDR3 sequence is CASSQLGGGGSETQYF. Written as DNA, the CDR3 is TGCGCCAGCAGCCAGCTTGGGGGCGGGGGGTCGGAGACCCAGTACTTC.